The 21 T cell receptor beta chains reported below all come from one sample, sequenced in a study of blood T cell repertoires in COVID-19. Using immunoSEQ multiplex PCR, the repertoire was profiled, and TCRdb retains in-frame clones only, with some absent. The table lists about 220,000 clones, about 87% of them singletons, with just over 2.5% in the top ten. The sample was PBMCs or T cells enriched from blood (not recorded which). These receptors all stem from a woman younger than 45 who had recovered from COVID-19.

The CDR3 loop is CASSLVQKPTYEQYF. CDR3 nucleotide sequence: TGTGCCAGCAGCTTAGTGCAGAAACCGACCTACGAGCAGTACTTC. This sequence joins TRBV7-9 and TRBJ2-7, with D hard to call. The CDR3 contains 15 residues. Trimming removed 1 base from V and 2 bases from J, with 12 bases in between. Germline V gene sequence: CDR1 SEHNR, CDR2 FQNEAQ (reference sequence).

This clone turned up a few times. The V gene is TRBV7-2, the J gene TRBJ1-4; no definite D call. The V and J ends lost 3 bases and 0 bases respectively, with 11 bases between them. Germline V lookup: CDR1 SGHTA, CDR2 FQGNSA. The CDR3 sequence is 16 residues long. CDR3 sequence reads: CASSFNAPATNEKLFF. CDR3 sequence (DNA): TGTGCCAGCAGCTTTAACGCACCAGCAACTAATGAAAAACTGTTTTTT.

Regarding this clone: At the DNA level, this CDR3 is encoded by other sequences in the same sample as well. The chain carries TRBV3-1 (or the pseudogene TRBV3-2) and TRBJ2-5, with a possible D match to TRBD1 (6 bases). Per germline, CDR1 LGHDT and CDR2 YNNKEL (reference sequence). Between the trimmed V and J ends, which lost 8 bases and 5 bases, there was a span of 12 bases. This CDR3 comprises 12 residues. DNA for the CDR3: TGTGCCAGCGAGGGGGTAGGTGAGACCCAGTACTTC. It codes for CASEGVGETQYF.

This clone was seen once. The chain is built from TRBV21-1 and TRBJ1-1. TRBV21-1 is classified as a pseudogene. The CDR3 extends over 13 amino acids. Written as DNA, the CDR3 is TGTGCCAGCAGCAGGAGGAGTAACACTGAAGCTTTCTTT. Encoded protein: CASSRRSNTEAFF.

The chain combines TRBV7-8 with TRBJ2-1; tentatively, D is TRBD2 (6 bases). Trimming shortened V by 5 bases and J by 0 bases, and 17 bases separated the two germline ends. Germline values: CDR1 SGHVS, CDR2 FQNEAQ. The CDR3 sequence is 17 residues long. CDR3 amino acids: CASSTPGGASSYNEQFF. CDR3 nucleotide sequence: TGTGCCAGCAGCACCCCCGGCGGGGCAAGCTCCTACAATGAGCAGTTCTTC.

This chain connects TRBV2 to TRBJ2-1, with 8 positions matching TRBD2. The CDR3 contains 16 residues. Germline V gives CDR1 SNHLY, CDR2 FYNNEI. The trim removed 3 bases at V and 2 bases at J, leaving 6 bases unmatched. CDR3 DNA: TGTGCCAGCAGTGAGAGGCGGGGGGCCGCCTACAATGAGCAGTTCTTC. It yields the protein CASSERRGAAYNEQFF. The entire variable domain, with the rest obtained from reference TRBV2 and TRBJ2-1, is as follows: EPEVTQTPSHQVTQMGQEVILRCVPISNHLYFYWYRQILGQKVEFLVSFYNNEISEKSEIFDDQFSVERPDGSNFTLKIRSTKLEDSAMYFCASSERRGAAYNEQFFGPGTRLTVL.

The rearrangement links TRBV3-1 (or the pseudogene TRBV3-2) to TRBJ2-3, with 10 bases aligning to TRBD2. The germline V gene has CDR1 LGHDT and CDR2 YNNKEL (reference sequence). Trimming took 1 base from V and 2 from J; bases not matched to a gene: 9. This CDR3 region has 18 residues. The CDR3 protein is CASSQGPVSGGVTDTQYF. In DNA form, the CDR3 reads TGTGCCAGCAGCCAAGGGCCCGTGAGCGGGGGGGTCACAGATACGCAGTATTTT.

The chain combines TRBV5-6 with TRBJ1-1, with no clear D. Germline CDR1 and CDR2: SGHDT and YYEEEE. V gave up 5 bases and J gave up 2 bases, with 10 bases separating them. CDR3 length: 13 amino acids. Written as DNA, the CDR3 is TGTGCCAGCAGTTATCGCGCAAACACTGAAGCTTTCTTT. Protein: CASSYRANTEAFF.

This clone was found once. This chain links TRBV29-1 with TRBJ1-2; D ambiguous. V lost 0 bases and J 0 bases, leaving 14 bases between the germline ends. The CDR3 is 16 residues long. The germline V gene has CDR1 SQVTM and CDR2 ANQGSEA. CDR3 in DNA: TGCAGCGTTGAAGATCTTCGGGGTTTAGCTAACTATGGCTACACCTTC. It encodes CSVEDLRGLANYGYTF. The entire variable domain, with the rest obtained from reference TRBV29-1 and TRBJ1-2, is as follows: SAVISQKPSRDICQRGTSLTIQCQVDSQVTMMFWYRQQPGQSLTLIATANQGSEATYESGFVIDKFPISRPNLTFSTLTVSNMSPEDSSIYLCSVEDLRGLANYGYTFGSGTRLTVV.

The V gene is TRBV19, the J gene TRBJ1-5; a possible D gene is TRBD1 (5 bases). Between the trimmed V and J ends, which lost 10 bases and 5 bases, there was a span of 15 bases. The CDR3 spans 13 residues. Germline V gives CDR1 LNHDA, CDR2 SQIVND (reference sequence). CDR3 sequence reads: CATQAGPYQPQHF. The CDR3 bases are TGTGCCACACAGGCGGGGCCCTATCAGCCCCAGCATTTT.

This clone was seen once. The gene calls are TRBV3-1 (or the pseudogene TRBV3-2) and TRBJ1-5; D gene ambiguous. The V gene's germline CDR1 is LGHDT and CDR2 YNNKEL (reference sequence). The V end lost 1 base, the J end lost 7 bases, and 14 bases lay between the germline ends. The CDR3 is made up of 15 amino acids. This CDR3 reads CASSQGFWREQPQHF. In nucleotides, the CDR3 is TGTGCCAGCAGCCAAGGATTTTGGCGGGAGCAGCCCCAGCATTTT.

CDR3 region: CASGGPKTYNEQFF. The CDR3 DNA reads as TGTGCCAGCGGAGGGCCTAAAACCTACAATGAGCAGTTCTTC. The chain couples TRBV19 to TRBJ2-1; possible D gene TRBD2, 6 bases. Trimming left V 9 bases short and J 2 bases short, with 14 bases between. This CDR3 is 14 amino acids long. Germline values: CDR1 LNHDA, CDR2 SQIVND (reference sequence). Combining the CDR3 with reference TRBV19 and TRBJ2-1 gives the whole variable domain DGGITQSPKYLFRKEGQNVTLSCEQNLNHDAMYWYRQDPGQGLRLIYYSQIVNDFQKGDIAEGYSVSREKKESFPLTVTSAQKNPTAFYLCASGGPKTYNEQFFGPGTRLTVL.

The chain is built from TRBV2 and TRBJ1-5; D call uncertain. Trimming took 6 bases from V and 4 from J, leaving 16 bases between them. This CDR3 is built from 15 residues. Germline CDR1 SNHLY, CDR2 FYNNEI. This CDR3 reads CASSRRRRTNQPQHF. The CDR3 DNA sequence: TGTGCCAGCAGCCGGAGGAGACGGACTAATCAGCCCCAGCATTTT. The variable domain in full, with the rest retrieved from reference TRBV2 and TRBJ1-5, is EPEVTQTPSHQVTQMGQEVILRCVPISNHLYFYWYRQILGQKVEFLVSFYNNEISEKSEIFDDQFSVERPDGSNFTLKIRSTKLEDSAMYFCASSRRRRTNQPQHFGDGTRLSIL.

The J gene is TRBJ2-1, the V gene TRBV4-3, with TRBD1 matching over 8 bases. J was trimmed by 5 bases and V by 4 bases; bases with no gene match: 13. CDR3 length: 17 residues. Germline CDR1 LGHNA, CDR2 YSLEER. Written as DNA, the CDR3 is TGCGCCAGCAGCCCGACAGCCTCAGGGGGCAGCAACAATGAGCAGTTCTTC. Amino acid sequence: CASSPTASGGSNNEQFF.

Worth noting for this clone: The sample has other DNA sequences that encode this CDR3 too. This sequence joins TRBV7-2 and TRBJ2-1; the D gene is possibly TRBD2 (5 bases). Germline CDR1 reads SGHTA; CDR2 reads FQGNSA. Trimming shortened V by 1 base and J by 2 bases, and 12 bases separated the two germline ends. This CDR3 spans 16 amino acids. CDR3 in amino acids: CASSLVAGETYNEQFF. In nucleotides, the CDR3 is TGTGCCAGCAGCTTAGTTGCCGGGGAGACCTACAATGAGCAGTTCTTC.

The chain couples TRBV7-8 to TRBJ2-7; a weak D match, TRBD1 (5 bases). Trimming shortened V by 2 bases and J by 2 bases, and 10 bases separated the two germline ends. Germline CDR1 SGHVS, CDR2 FQNEAQ. This CDR3 spans 14 amino acids. CDR3 residues: CASSLQGSTYEQYF. CDR3 sequence (DNA): TGTGCCAGCAGCTTACAGGGCTCAACCTACGAGCAGTACTTC. Supplemented by reference TRBV7-8 and TRBJ2-7, the full variable domain reads GAGVSQSPRYKVAKRGQDVALRCDPISGHVSLFWYQQALGQGPEFLTYFQNEAQLDKSGLPSDRFFAERPEGSVSTLKIQRTQQEDSAVYLCASSLQGSTYEQYFGPGTRLTVT.

V usage is TRBV27 and J usage is TRBJ2-3; 11 bases fit TRBD2. Germline CDR1 MNHEY, CDR2 SMNVEV (reference sequence). Trimming removed 3 bases from V and 0 bases from J; junction bases left unmatched: 8. The CDR3 extends over 18 amino acids. CDR3 sequence: CASSLLAGGLSSTDTQYF. For the CDR3, the DNA is TGTGCCAGCAGTTTGCTAGCGGGGGGACTTTCTAGCACAGATACGCAGTATTTT.

The rearrangement joins TRBV19 to TRBJ1-3, with TRBD1 as a possible D gene (6 bases). Germline-derived CDR1 and CDR2 are LNHDA and SQIVND (reference sequence). V was shortened by 7 bases and J by 9 bases, with 22 bases between the two germline ends. This CDR3 is built from 15 residues. This CDR3 reads CASKLTQGSGSTIYF. CDR3 nucleotide sequence: TGTGCCAGTAAGCTTACACAGGGCTCTGGGAGCACCATATATTTT.

The rearrangement joins TRBV2 to TRBJ2-7; TRBD1 might be the D (6 bases). This CDR3 has 13 residues. Germline V CDR1 and CDR2: SNHLY, FYNNEI. V was clipped by 6 bases and J by 3 bases, with 12 bases between them. CDR3 region: CASRGGADYEQYF. CDR3 coding DNA: TGTGCCAGCAGAGGGGGTGCGGACTACGAGCAGTACTTC.

V usage is TRBV7-3 and J usage is TRBJ1-1; 8 bases are shared with TRBD1. The CDR3 has 15 residues. Per the germline V gene, CDR1 is SGHTA and CDR2 is FQGTGA. Unmatched junction bases numbered 11, after V lost 7 bases and J lost 4 bases. The DNA for the CDR3 is TGTGCCAGCAACCTGATCCCAGGGGGCGGCACTGAAGCTTTCTTT. This sequence encodes CASNLIPGGGTEAFF.

This clone was found a few times. The chain employs TRBV4-3 and TRBJ2-5; a weak D match, TRBD2 (5 bases). V dropped 2 bases and J dropped 6 bases, with 16 bases sitting between them. The germline gives CDR1 LGHNA, CDR2 YSLEER. CDR3 length equals 15 residues. CDR3: CASSQSTVAGKTQYF. The CDR3, as DNA: TGCGCCAGCAGCCAATCGACGGTTGCCGGGAAGACCCAGTACTTC.